The TCR beta chain described here comes from a study of blood T cell repertoires in COVID-19. About the study: Specimens from acute and convalescent COVID-19 originated in the United States, Italy and Spain. PBMCs, B-cell-depleted T cells, or T cells were the source of the cDNA or gDNA that made up the material.

In the study's own analysis: Amplification from reference gene primers served as the basis for estimated nucleated cell counts. Sequencing was performed with immunoSEQ multiplex PCR; in TCRdb, only in-frame clones are kept and a portion is missing. From that table come the V and J calls and clone size; the DNA was used to work out D and trimming. The profile covers fewer than 350,000 clones, with around four fifths appearing a single time and around 3.7% taken by the ten largest. Trimming pared 3 bases from V and 0 bases from J, leaving 18 bases between. The CDR3 is 17 residues long. Germline assignment: CDR1 KGHSH and CDR2 LQKENI.

The sequence derives from a woman in her forties or fifties with active or convalescent COVID-19. Sequencing was carried out using peripheral blood. J is TRBJ2-7 and V is TRBV18; D is possibly TRBD2 (5 bases). The CDR3 DNA sequence: TGTGCCAGCTCACCCGTATTGAGGGCTGACACCTCCTACGAGCAGTACTTC. This codes for CASSPVLRADTSYEQYF.